This T cell receptor beta chain emerged from a study of T cell changes during pregnancy in multiple sclerosis (dated by TCRdb to about 2019). Study-level background: Changes in the T cell repertoire over the course of pregnancy were examined in this study in women with multiple sclerosis.

V is pared back by 0 bases and J by 6 bases, with 12 bases lying between the germline termini. Including the terminal cysteine and phenylalanine, the CDR3 comprises 15 residues. The read is trimmed to its CDR3 DNA, 45 bases read in frame from base 1. According to the germline V gene, CDR1 reads SGDLS and CDR2 reads YYNGEE. About this clone itself: What this receptor recognizes is not known. No qualities accompany the bases; no much larger clone lies one base away.

The library was prepared using the immunoSEQ multiplex PCR assay. TCRdb obtained this table from immuneACCESS and retained in-frame rearrangements with V and J assigned. These tables miss some clones; where compared with another copy, unresolved V genes account for less than half of the shortfall, and the remainder is unexplained. This sample lists about 45,000 clones; approximately 90% were detected once. Of the sample, roughly 2% falls within the top ten clones. Source: peripheral blood, taken in the first trimester of pregnancy. The chain joins TRBV9 to TRBJ2-2, with a weak D call of TRBD2 (7 bases match). The source of this sequence is a female donor with multiple sclerosis, enrolled in a pregnancy study. In nucleotides, the sequence is TGTGCCAGCAGCGTAGGCGGGGAGGGGGCCGGGGAGCTGTTTTTT. It specifies CASSVGGEGAGELFF.